Shown below are 8 T cell receptor beta chains from a single sample sequenced in a study of molecular identifiers for immune sequencing clone quantification. TCRdb fed the PCR reads into MiXCR, producing one record per CDR3 protein. The table has 490,000 or so distinct CDR3 sequences, under 30% seen once; the top ten hold around 0.8%. The specimen sequenced was naive CD8+ T cells from blood, with Jurkat cell RNA spiked in. Subset noted: FACS-sorted CD8+CD4-CCR7+CD45RA+ naive T cells. The receptors derive from a human donor in good health. Some libraries in this study had Jurkat cell RNA spiked in.

Comments on this clonotype: A read error is possible here, since a much larger clone lies one base away. It is likely a read error, because the conserved phenylalanine at the end of the CDR3 is missing. V usage is TRBV12-3 or TRBV12-4 and J usage is TRBJ2-7; no clear D gene. This CDR3 has 15 amino acids. With 0 bases removed from V and 7 bases from J, the gap between germline ends came to 16 bases. CDR3 in amino acids: CASSLAGVSTWEQYC. The CDR3 DNA follows: TGTGCCAGCAGTTTAGCAGGCGTCAGCACTTGGGAGCAGTACTGC.

This clonotype appeared once. The rearrangement links TRBV29-1 to TRBJ2-1; 14 bases fit TRBD2. Germline-derived CDR1 and CDR2 are SQVTM and ANQGSEA. CDR3 length: 18 residues. After removal of 6 bases from V and 12 bases from J, the junction contained 22 bases not matched to a gene. Here the CDR3 reads CSVVSGLAGGHGEGGQFF. The CDR3 coding sequence is TGCAGCGTAGTGAGTGGACTAGCGGGAGGCCATGGGGAGGGTGGGCAGTTCTTC.

The J gene is TRBJ2-3, the V gene TRBV19; D unclear. V lost 1 base and J 2 bases, leaving 13 bases between the germline ends. This CDR3 region has 16 residues. Germline loops: CDR1 LNHDA, CDR2 SQIVND (reference sequence). This CDR3 reads CASSIGQVLITDTQYF. The CDR3 DNA reads TGTGCCAGTAGTATAGGCCAGGTTCTCATCACAGATACGCAGTATTTT. Complete variable domain (other parts from reference TRBV19 and TRBJ2-3): DGGITQSPKYLFRKEGQNVTLSCEQNLNHDAMYWYRQDPGQGLRLIYYSQIVNDFQKGDIAEGYSVSREKKESFPLTVTSAQKNPTAFYLCASSIGQVLITDTQYFGPGTRLTVL.

This clonotype appeared many times. The chain has TRBV29-1 and TRBJ2-2; D uncertain. Trimming cost V 1 base and J 5 bases, with 5 bases left between them. The CDR3 is made up of 12 amino acids. Germline-derived CDR1 and CDR2 are SQVTM and ANQGSEA. In DNA form, the CDR3 reads TGCAGCGTTGAAGTGGGGACCGGGGAGCTGTTTTTT. This translates into CSVEVGTGELFF.

Notes on this clonotype: A much larger clonotype is one base distant, so this may be a read error. The J gene is TRBJ2-3, the V gene TRBV29-1; tentative D call: TRBD2 (6 bases). This CDR3 is 18 amino acids long. With 4 bases removed from V and 5 bases from J, the gap between germline ends came to 28 bases. Germline assignment: CDR1 SQVTM and CDR2 ANQGSEA. This chain's CDR3 is CSVAFIAESSSLGDTQYF. DNA for the CDR3: TGCAGCGTTGCCTTTATAGCGGAGTCTTCGTCTTTGGGAGATACGCAGTATTTT.

In its sample, this clonotype was seen a few times. The chain carries TRBV10-1 and TRBJ2-7, with 9 positions matching TRBD1. Germline trimming cut 0 bases from V and 5 bases from J; bases unmatched to any gene: 5. The germline V gene has CDR1 WNHNN and CDR2 SYGVQD (reference sequence). The CDR3 totals 15 residues. Written as DNA, the CDR3 is TGCGCCAGCAGTGAGTCACCGGGACAGGGCCACGAGCAGTACTTC. It encodes CASSESPGQGHEQYF.

A note on this clonotype: The junction does not match germline at one end; this may be a read error. V gene TRBV6-2 or TRBV6-3 combines with J gene TRBJ1-5; no firm D call. CDR1 is MNHEY and CDR2 is SVGEGT in the germline V gene. The CDR3 runs to 15 residues. The CDR3 region is CASSYPQDVVQPQRF. The CDR3 DNA is TGTGCCAGCAGTTACCCGCAGGACGTCGTTCAGCCCCAGCGTTTT.

The gene calls are TRBV27 and TRBJ2-7, with TRBD1 matching over 8 bases. The V segment lost 5 bases and the J segment 3 bases; nucleotides outside the gene matches: 3. The CDR3 totals 13 residues. Germline loops: CDR1 MNHEY, CDR2 SMNVEV (reference sequence). CDR3 DNA: TGTGCCAGCAGTGGACAGGGAAGCTACGAGCAGTACTTC. Encoded protein: CASSGQGSYEQYF.